This TCR beta chain came from a study of blood T cell repertoires in COVID-19. Turning to the study itself: Some COVID-19 samples were acute and others convalescent; all came from the United States, Italy and Spain.

Method: immunoSEQ multiplex PCR; TCRdb's copy keeps in-frame clones and lacks some. The sample yields more than 150,000 clones, about four fifths seen once. Trimming took off 2 bases at V and 0 bases at J, with 11 bases between the two ends. The CDR3 contains 16 residues. Germline lookup yields CDR1 SSHAT and CDR2 FNYEAQ (reference sequence). V is TRBV7-7 and J is TRBJ2-1, with D possibly matching TRBD2 (6 bases). The sample consisted of peripheral blood. This receptor was obtained from a woman aged 40-49 years with acute or convalescent COVID-19. The CDR3 region is CASSLHSGSSYNEQFF. CDR3 nucleotides: TGTGCCAGCAGCTTACATAGCGGAAGCTCCTACAATGAGCAGTTCTTC.